This T cell receptor (beta chain) was sequenced during a study of liver allograft versus peripheral blood T cells. Study-wide background: What was compared were the T cell receptor repertoires in transplanted livers and those in the peripheral blood of recipients.

Losses at the gene ends were 4 bases for V and 5 bases for J; bases not matched to a gene: 11. The CDR3 covers 16 residues. CDR1 is SGHNT, CDR2 YYREEE, per germline (reference sequence). This clonotype was seen only a few times. No antigen is known for it. Findings and caveats of the study: Differences were reported between the T cell receptor repertoires inside liver allografts and those that were detected in peripheral blood.

TCRdb processed the reads anew with MiXCR; each CDR3 protein has one entry. The data show some 6,000 distinct CDR3 sequences, roughly 15% seen once. The genes are TRBV5-4 and TRBJ2-7; 11 bases align to TRBD1. This sequence originates from a human patient who had a liver transplant. A subset of T cells may come from the graft donor. The CDR3 sequence is CASSLSRDRGGNEQYF. CDR3 nucleotide sequence: TGTGCCAGCAGCCTTAGCCGGGACAGGGGGGGGAACGAGCAGTACTTC.